This TCR beta chain emerged from a study of blood T cells in healthy people across ages. The second PCR ran about 7 to 12 cycles with a sample-barcoded 5' primer and J-beta primers. TCRdb reanalysed the 5' RACE reads using MiXCR and keeps one entry per CDR3 protein. The sample carries approximately 800,000 distinct CDR3 sequences, 56% recorded once. This CDR3 spans 14 amino acids. Germline values: CDR1 KGHSH, CDR2 LQKENI. The chain uses TRBV18 and TRBJ2-4; a weak D match, TRBD2 (6 bases). The last part of the DNA fits TRBJ2-5 better; the J call may be wrong. Sequencing used blood. The sequence came from a man aged 35 to 55 in good health. DNA for the CDR3: TGTGCCAGCTCACCAACGGGACTGGCAGAGACCCAGTACTTC. Protein sequence: CASSPTGLAETQYF.